This entry describes one T cell receptor (beta chain). What antigen it recognizes has not been identified. No per-base quality is available; no much larger clone lies one base away. The sample's treatment or condition label is to be understood as: approximately 9-day PBMC culture with coronavirus spike peptide pools or control peptides (ViraFEST assay). CD4+ T cells from unexposed donors were collected before the COVID-19 pandemic (2011-2018). The study used the ViraFEST assay, which expanded antigen-specific T cells with peptide pools and then identified expanded clonotypes by TCR sequencing. PBMCs were cultured at around 2.2 million per well in IMDM supplemented with approximately 5.3% human AB serum and 9.5 to 10 IU/ml IL-2, with 9.5 to 10 ug/ml peptide pools added. On days 3 and 7, half of the culture medium was replaced with fresh IL-2-containing medium. Once the cells had been in culture for ten to eleven days, the EasySep CD4+ T cell isolation kit was used to isolate CD4+ T cells by negative selection. Unexposed donor CD4+ T cells were tested for reactivity to SARS-CoV-2 S and N and four common cold coronavirus spike pools, as cell number allowed. Ficoll-Paque Plus gradient centrifugation was used to isolate PBMCs from whole blood, and the isolated PBMCs were then either used fresh or cryopreserved at -140C. Triplicate wells were generally used for each culture condition. The leukapheresis product for the unexposed donors was obtained through commercial purchase.

This entry is derived from a study of vaccination and CD4 T cells after COVID-19 (dated by TCRdb to 2022 to 2024). The study in broad terms: The convalescent cohort comprised six males and four females, including two Hispanic individuals, seven Caucasians, two Asians and one multiracial person. The time from the second vaccine dose to post-vaccine blood sampling had a median of around 72 days and ranged from about 14 to 250 days. The cultures were stimulated with overlapping spike peptide pools from SARS-CoV-2 and from the common cold coronaviruses HCoV-NL63, HCoV-OC43 and HCoV-229E. As controls, cultures received a CEFX viral epitope pool (the positive control), an HIV-1 Nef peptide pool (the negative control), or no peptide at all. Post-COVID blood samples were collected from convalescent patients a median of around 96 days after diagnosis, with a range of roughly 30 to 161 days. The spike-specific CD4+ TCR repertoire was compared before and after mRNA vaccination in fewer than eleven COVID-19 convalescent patients and several infection-naive healthy vaccine recipients. Two doses of either the Pfizer-BioNTech BNT162b2 vaccine (n=8) or the Moderna mRNA-1273 vaccine (n=2) were administered to participants. At the TCR clonotype level, an earlier paper using these donors assessed memory CD4+ T cell crossreactivity between SARS-CoV-2 and common cold coronavirus spike proteins. General study outcomes and caveats: In convalescent patients, a median about 86% of post-vaccine SARS-CoV-2-reactive clones were detected only after vaccination, suggesting vaccine-specific priming. The study included relatively few convalescent patients and did not analyze early timepoints after natural infection. The median number of SARS-CoV-2-reactive clonotypes rose from around 22 after infection to a few dozen after vaccination, but the change was not significant. Nearly all vaccine-specific clones in convalescent patients (304 of 307) were mono-reactive for SARS-CoV-2 spike rather than cross-reactive with common cold coronaviruses.

Trimming removed 1 base from V and 1 base from J, leaving 14 bases between the germline ends. The germline V gene yields SGHDN for CDR1 and FVKESK for CDR2. CDR3 length: 17 amino acids, cysteine to phenylalanine. Only CDR3 DNA remains: 51 bases, in frame from the first base. The receptor library was made with PCR. At the Johns Hopkins FTIC core, DNA from the cultured CD4+ T cells underwent TCR sequencing with the Oncomine TCR Beta short-read assay. Genomic DNA was extracted from the cultured CD4+ T cells with the QIAamp micro DNA kit. Oncomine TCR Beta libraries from cultured CD4+ T cells were pooled using unique dual indexes and sequenced on an Illumina iSeq 100. The source study handled its data this way. Non-productive sequences were removed, and CDR3s not starting with C, not ending with F or W, or shorter than 7 amino acids were discarded. The MANAFEST web application identified antigen-specific clonotypes by comparing peptide-stimulated wells against reference wells and other culture wells. An FDR below 0.05, an odds ratio above 5, and a productive frequency above 0.1% in at least two of three replicate wells were required for clones to be considered positive. A clonotype was classed as cross-reactive if the clonotype showed significant expansion both in SARS-CoV-2 spike wells and in at least one common cold coronavirus spike condition. CDR3 homology was assessed with Levenshtein distances (stringdist) and unrooted phylogenetic trees (ape) in R version 3.6.1. Using fastp at Q25 and MiXCR, TCRdb reprocessed the public reads and kept productive beta chains. CDR3 protein duplicates are merged, each entry listing the most common genes and DNA. The V and J calls come from TCRdb's annotation, not from the publication. The sample yields roughly 7,800 distinct CDR3 sequences; about two fifths were counted once. The ten largest make up roughly 28% of the sample.

The chain joins TRBV14 to TRBJ1-5; TRBD1 could be the D gene, as 5 bases match. This receptor was identified in a human donor in good health. Sequenced input: CD4+ T cells from blood, cultured in vitro. CDR3 sequence: CASSQVIIGASNQPQHF. The DNA is TGTGCCAGCAGCCAAGTTATTATAGGGGCGAGCAATCAGCCCCAGCATTTT.